This T cell receptor beta chain was sequenced in a study of chemoradiotherapy in HPV16-positive cancers (dated 2022 in TCRdb). Background for the entire study: Candidate HPV-specific T-cell clones and common TCR motifs were defined by functional T-cell assays performed on cells from a couple of HPV16-positive patients. Whether T-cell immunity against the HPV oncoproteins E6 and E7 changes during chemoradiotherapy and whether survival is affected by this immunity were examined in the study. The candidate HPV-specific TCRs and motifs were then tracked in TCR repertoires from around 86 patients with HPV-related cancers.

What the research found in general, with its limitations: In HPV16-positive patients, expansion of HPV-responsive T cells during chemoradiotherapy was associated with improved recurrence-free survival. The survival association was reported for HPV16-positive patients, and the functional definition of HPV-specific T cells was derived from only two HPV16-positive patients. Expansion of candidate HPV-specific clones and E7-related TCR motifs was observed in the tumor microenvironment during treatment, whereas no such expansion was observed for non-HPV-specific T cells.

Libraries were constructed by the immunoSEQ multiplex PCR assay. This immuneACCESS table, as held by TCRdb, lists in-frame sequences with V and J called but not all clones. Of the missing ones, under half trace to an unresolved V gene in checked studies; the others have no known cause. This sample lists about 8,100 clones; 70% to 85% were detected once. The leading ten clones occupy 20% to 25% of the sample. Repertoires were sampled multiple times during chemoradiotherapy, which allowed clonal expansion in the tumor microenvironment to be followed. V is clipped by 2 bases and J by 8 bases, and the sequence between their germline boundaries is 9 bases long. CDR1 and CDR2 were assigned from the germline V gene as SGHTA and FQGNSA. The CDR3, from cysteine to phenylalanine, totals 12 residues. The DNA shown is the 36-base CDR3, in frame from base 1. Taking its sample share into account, this clone is medium-sized (0.01 to 0.1%). The specificity of this receptor is unknown. No base quality information exists; no much larger clone differs at one position.

This material was collected from a patient who underwent chemoradiotherapy. The clonotype originates from a human donor with HPV-associated anogenital cancer. The receptor chain draws on TRBV7-2 and TRBJ1-1; no D gene is confidently identified. The encoded CDR3 is CASSLLGIEAFF. The sequenced DNA is TGTGCCAGCAGCTTATTGGGTATAGAAGCTTTCTTT.